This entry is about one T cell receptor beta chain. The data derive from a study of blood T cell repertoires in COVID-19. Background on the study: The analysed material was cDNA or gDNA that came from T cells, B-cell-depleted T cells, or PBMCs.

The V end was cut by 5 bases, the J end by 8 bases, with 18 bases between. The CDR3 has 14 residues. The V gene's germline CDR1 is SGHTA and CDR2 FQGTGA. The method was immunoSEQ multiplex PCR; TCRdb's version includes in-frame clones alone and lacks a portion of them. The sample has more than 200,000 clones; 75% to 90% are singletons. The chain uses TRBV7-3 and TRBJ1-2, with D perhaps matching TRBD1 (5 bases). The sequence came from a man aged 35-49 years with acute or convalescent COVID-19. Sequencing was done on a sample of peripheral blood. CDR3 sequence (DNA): TGTGCCAGCAGCCCGATGCGGGGCAGTCGAGGCTACACCTTC. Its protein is CASSPMRGSRGYTF. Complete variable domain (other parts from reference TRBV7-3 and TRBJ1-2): GAGVSQTPSNKVTEKGKYVELRCDPISGHTALYWYRQSLGQGPEFLIYFQGTGAADDSGLPNDRFFAVRPEGSVSTLKIQRTERGDSAVYLCASSPMRGSRGYTFGSGTRLTVV.